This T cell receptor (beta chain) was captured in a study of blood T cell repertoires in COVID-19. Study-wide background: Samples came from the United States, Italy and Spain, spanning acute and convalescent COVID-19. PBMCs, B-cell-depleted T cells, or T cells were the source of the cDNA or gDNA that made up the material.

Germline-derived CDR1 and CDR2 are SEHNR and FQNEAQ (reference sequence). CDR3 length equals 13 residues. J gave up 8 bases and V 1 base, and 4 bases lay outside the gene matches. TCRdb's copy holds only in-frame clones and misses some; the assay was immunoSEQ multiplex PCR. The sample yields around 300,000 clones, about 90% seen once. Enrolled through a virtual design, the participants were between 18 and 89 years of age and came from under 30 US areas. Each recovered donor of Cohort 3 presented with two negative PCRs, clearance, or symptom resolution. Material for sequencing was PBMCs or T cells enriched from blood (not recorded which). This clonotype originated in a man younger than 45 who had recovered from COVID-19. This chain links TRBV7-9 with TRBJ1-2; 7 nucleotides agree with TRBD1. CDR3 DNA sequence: TGTGCCAGCAGCTTAGAAGGGGGCCGAGGCTACACCTTC. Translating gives CASSLEGGRGYTF.